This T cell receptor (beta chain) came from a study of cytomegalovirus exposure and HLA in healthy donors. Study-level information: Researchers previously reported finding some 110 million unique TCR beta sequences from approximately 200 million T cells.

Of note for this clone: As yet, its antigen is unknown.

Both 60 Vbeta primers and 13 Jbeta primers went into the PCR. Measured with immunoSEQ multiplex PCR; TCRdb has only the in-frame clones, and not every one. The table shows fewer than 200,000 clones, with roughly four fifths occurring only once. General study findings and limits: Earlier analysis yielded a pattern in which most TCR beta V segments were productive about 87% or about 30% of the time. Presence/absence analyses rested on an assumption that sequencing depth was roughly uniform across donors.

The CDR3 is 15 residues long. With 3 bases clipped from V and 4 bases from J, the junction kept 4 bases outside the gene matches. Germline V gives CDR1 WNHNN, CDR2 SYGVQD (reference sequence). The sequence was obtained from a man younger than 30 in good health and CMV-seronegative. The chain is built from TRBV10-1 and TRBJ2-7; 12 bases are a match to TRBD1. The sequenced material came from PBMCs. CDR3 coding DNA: TGCGCCAGCAGTGACGGGACAGGGGGCGCGTACGAGCAGTACTTC. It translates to CASSDGTGGAYEQYF.